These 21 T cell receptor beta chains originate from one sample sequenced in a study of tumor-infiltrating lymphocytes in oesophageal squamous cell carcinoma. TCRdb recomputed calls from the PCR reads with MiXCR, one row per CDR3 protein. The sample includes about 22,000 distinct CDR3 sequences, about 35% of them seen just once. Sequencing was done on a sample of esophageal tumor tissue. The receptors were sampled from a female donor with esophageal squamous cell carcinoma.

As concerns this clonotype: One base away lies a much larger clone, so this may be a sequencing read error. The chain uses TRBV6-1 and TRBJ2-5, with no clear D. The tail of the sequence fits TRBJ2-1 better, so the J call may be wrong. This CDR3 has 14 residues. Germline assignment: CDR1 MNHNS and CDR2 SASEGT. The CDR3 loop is CASSPTELSYEQFF. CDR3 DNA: TGTGCCAGCAGTCCAACGGAATTGTCCTACGAGCAGTTCTTC.

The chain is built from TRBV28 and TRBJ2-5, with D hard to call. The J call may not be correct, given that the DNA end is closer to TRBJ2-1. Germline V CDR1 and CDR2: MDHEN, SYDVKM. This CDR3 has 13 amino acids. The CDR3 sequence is CASSLWLANEQFF. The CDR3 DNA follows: TGTGCCAGCAGTTTATGGCTGGCGAATGAGCAGTTCTTC.

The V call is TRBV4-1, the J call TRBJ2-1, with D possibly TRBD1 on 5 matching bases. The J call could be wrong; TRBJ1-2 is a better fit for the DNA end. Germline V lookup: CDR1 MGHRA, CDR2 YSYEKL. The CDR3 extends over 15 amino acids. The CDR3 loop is CASSPVGQGDYGYTF. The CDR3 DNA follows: TGCGCCAGCAGCCCGGTGGGGCAGGGAGACTATGGCTACACCTTC.

CDR3 nucleotides: TGCAGTGCTAGGTGGGATAGCAATCAGCCCCAGCATTTT. It translates to CSARWDSNQPQHF. The chain combines TRBV20-1 with TRBJ1-5, with D hard to call. The V end lost 3 bases, the J end lost 0 bases, and 6 bases lay between the germline ends. The CDR3 length is 13 residues. Per the germline V gene, CDR1 is DFQATT and CDR2 is SNEGSKA (reference sequence).

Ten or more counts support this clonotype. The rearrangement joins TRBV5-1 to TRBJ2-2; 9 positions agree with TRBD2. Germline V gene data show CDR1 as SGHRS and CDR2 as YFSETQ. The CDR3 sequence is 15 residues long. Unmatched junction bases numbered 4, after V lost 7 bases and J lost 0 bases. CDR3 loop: CASSIAGANTGELFF. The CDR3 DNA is TGCGCCAGCTCGATAGCGGGAGCGAACACCGGGGAGCTGTTTTTT.

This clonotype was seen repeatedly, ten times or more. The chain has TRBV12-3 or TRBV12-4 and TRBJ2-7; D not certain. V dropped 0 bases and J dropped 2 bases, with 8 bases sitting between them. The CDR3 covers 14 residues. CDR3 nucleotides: TGTGCCAGCAGTTTAGCGGCAGGACCCTACGAGCAGTACTTC. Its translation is CASSLAAGPYEQYF.

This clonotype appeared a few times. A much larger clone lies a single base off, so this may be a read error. CDR3 nucleotide sequence: TGTGCCAGCAGTCCCCCTGGCGGTTACAATGAGCAGTACTTC. Protein product: CASSPPGGYNEQYF. This chain connects TRBV27 to TRBJ2-4; D is ambiguous. This CDR3 has 14 residues. Trimming pared 5 bases from V and 13 bases from J, leaving 21 bases between. Germline-derived CDR1 and CDR2 are MNHEY and SMNVEV (reference sequence).

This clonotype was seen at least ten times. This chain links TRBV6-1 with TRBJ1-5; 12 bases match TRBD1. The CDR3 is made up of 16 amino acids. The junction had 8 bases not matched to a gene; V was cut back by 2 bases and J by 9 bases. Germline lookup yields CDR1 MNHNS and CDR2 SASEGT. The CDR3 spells CASSEPGQGAPGPQHF. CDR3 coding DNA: TGTGCCAGCAGTGAACCGGGACAGGGGGCCCCCGGGCCCCAGCATTTT.

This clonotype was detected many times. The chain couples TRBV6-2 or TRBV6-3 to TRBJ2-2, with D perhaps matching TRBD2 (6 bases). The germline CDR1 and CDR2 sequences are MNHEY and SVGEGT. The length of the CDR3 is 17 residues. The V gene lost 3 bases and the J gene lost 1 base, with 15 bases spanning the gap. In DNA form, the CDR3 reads TGTGCCAGCAGTTATGAACGGGGGTACTTGAACACCGGGGAGCTGTTTTTT. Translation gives CASSYERGYLNTGELFF.

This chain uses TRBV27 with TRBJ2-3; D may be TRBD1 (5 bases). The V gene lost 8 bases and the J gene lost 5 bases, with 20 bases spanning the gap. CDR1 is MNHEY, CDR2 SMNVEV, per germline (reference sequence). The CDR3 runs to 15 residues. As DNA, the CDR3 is TGTGCCAGCGCCTGGTCCTCACGGCAGGGAGATACGCAGTATTTT. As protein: CASAWSSRQGDTQYF.

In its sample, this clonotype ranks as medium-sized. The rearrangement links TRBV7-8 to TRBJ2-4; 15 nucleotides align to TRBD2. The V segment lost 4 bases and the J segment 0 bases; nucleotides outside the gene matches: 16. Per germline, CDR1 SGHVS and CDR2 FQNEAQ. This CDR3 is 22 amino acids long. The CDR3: CASSYRTGAGLAGGLAKNIQYF. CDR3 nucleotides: TGTGCCAGCAGCTACCGGACCGGGGCGGGACTAGCGGGAGGACTAGCCAAAAACATTCAGTACTTC.

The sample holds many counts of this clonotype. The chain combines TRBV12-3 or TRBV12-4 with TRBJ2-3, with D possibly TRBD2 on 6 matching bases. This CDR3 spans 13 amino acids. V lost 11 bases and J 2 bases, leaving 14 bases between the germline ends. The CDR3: CACFRDSTDTQYF. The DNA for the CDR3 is TGTGCCTGCTTCAGGGACTCCACAGATACGCAGTATTTT.

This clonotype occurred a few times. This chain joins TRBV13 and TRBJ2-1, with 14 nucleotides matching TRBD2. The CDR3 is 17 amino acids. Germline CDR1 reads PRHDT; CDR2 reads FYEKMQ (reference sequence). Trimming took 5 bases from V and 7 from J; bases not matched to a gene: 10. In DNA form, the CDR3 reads TGTGCCAGCAGCATCACGACTAGCGGGAGGGCCTCAAATGAGCAGTTCTTC. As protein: CASSITTSGRASNEQFF.

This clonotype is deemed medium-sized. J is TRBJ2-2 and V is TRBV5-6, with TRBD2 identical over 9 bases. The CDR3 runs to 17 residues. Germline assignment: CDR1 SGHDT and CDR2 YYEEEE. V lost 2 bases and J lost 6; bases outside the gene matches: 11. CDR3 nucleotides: TGTGCCAGCAGCTTTGGGTTTAGCGGGAGTTCGGCCGGGGAGCTGTTTTTT. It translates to CASSFGFSGSSAGELFF. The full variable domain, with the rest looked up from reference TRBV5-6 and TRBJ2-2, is DAGVTQSPTHLIKTRGQQVTLRCSPKSGHDTVSWYQQALGQGPQFIFQYYEEEERQRGNFPDRFSGHQFPNYSSELNVNALLLGDSALYLCASSFGFSGSSAGELFFGEGSRLTVL.

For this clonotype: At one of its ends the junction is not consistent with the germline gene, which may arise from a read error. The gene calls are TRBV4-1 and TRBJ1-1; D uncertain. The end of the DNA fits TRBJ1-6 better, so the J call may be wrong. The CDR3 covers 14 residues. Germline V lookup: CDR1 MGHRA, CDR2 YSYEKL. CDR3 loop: CASSQVGTNSPLHF. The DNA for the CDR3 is TGTGCCAGCAGCCAAGTGGGCACGAATTCACCCCTCCACTTT.

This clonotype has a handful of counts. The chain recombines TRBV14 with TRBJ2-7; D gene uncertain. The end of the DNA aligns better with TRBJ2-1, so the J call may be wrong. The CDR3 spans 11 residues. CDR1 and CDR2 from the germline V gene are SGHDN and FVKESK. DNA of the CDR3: TGTGCCAGCAGCCATTCGAGTGAGCAGTTCTTC. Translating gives CASSHSSEQFF.

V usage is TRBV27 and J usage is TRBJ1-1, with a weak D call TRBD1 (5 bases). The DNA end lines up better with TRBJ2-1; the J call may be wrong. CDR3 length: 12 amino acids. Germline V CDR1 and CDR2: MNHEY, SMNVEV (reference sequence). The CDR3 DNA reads TGTGCCAGCAGTCTGGGGCGTGGGGCCCAGTTCTTC. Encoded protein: CASSLGRGAQFF.

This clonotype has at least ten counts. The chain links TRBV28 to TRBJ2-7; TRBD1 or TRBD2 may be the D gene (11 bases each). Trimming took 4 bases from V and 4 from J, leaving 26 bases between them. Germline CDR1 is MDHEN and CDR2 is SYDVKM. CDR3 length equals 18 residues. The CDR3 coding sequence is TGTGCCAGCAGTTCATGGGACAGGGGGACTAGCGGACGTTACGAGCAGTACTTC. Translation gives CASSSWDRGTSGRYEQYF.

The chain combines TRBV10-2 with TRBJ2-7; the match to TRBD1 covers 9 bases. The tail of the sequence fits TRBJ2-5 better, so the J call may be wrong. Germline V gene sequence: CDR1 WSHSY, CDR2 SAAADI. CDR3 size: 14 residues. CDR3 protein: CASSWTGAQETQYF. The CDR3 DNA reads TGCGCCAGCAGTTGGACAGGGGCACAAGAGACCCAGTACTTC.

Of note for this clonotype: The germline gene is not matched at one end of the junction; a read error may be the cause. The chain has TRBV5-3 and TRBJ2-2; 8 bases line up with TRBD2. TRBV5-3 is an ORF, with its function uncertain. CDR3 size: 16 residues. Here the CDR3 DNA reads TGTGCCAGCAGCTTCCGCACTAGCGGGAACACCGGGGAGCTGTTTTTT. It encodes CASSFRTSGNTGELFF.

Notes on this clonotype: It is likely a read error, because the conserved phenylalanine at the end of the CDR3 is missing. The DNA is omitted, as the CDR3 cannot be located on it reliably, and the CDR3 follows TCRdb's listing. The CDR3 here is CASSERQGTMATPSVR. The chain couples TRBV11-3 to TRBJ1-1; the D call in the table, TRBD1, was not verified against the DNA. In germline, CDR1 is SGHNT, CDR2 YENEEA. The CDR3 is 16 residues long, ends included.